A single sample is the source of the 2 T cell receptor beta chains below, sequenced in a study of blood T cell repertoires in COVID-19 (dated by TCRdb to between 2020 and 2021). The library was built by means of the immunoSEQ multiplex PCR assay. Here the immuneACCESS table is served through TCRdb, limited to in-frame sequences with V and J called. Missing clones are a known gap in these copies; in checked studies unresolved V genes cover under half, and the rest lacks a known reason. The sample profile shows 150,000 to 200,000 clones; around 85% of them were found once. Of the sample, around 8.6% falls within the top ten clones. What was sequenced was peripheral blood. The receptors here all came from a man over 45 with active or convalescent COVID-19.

The CDR3 DNA reads as TGTGCCAGCAGCCTGGGAGGGACAGGTATACCAGATACGCAGTATTTT. Translated: CASSLGGTGIPDTQYF. This sequence joins TRBV5-6 and TRBJ2-3; D might be TRBD1 (8 bases). The CDR3 sequence is 16 residues long. In germline, CDR1 is SGHDT, CDR2 YYEEEE. V dropped 4 bases and J dropped 4 bases, with 19 bases sitting between them.

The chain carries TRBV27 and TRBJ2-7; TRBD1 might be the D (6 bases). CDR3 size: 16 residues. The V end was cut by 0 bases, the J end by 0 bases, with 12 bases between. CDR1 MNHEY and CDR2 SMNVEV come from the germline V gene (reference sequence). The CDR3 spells CASSLSGQGSSYEQYF. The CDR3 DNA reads TGTGCCAGCAGTTTATCTGGCCAGGGGTCCTCCTACGAGCAGTACTTC.